The T cell receptor beta chain described here comes from a study of glioma-infiltrating T cells after dendritic cell vaccination. Across the study: Patients had newly diagnosed or recurrent glioblastoma and received dendritic cell vaccines.

The V end was cut by 1 base, the J end by 1 base, with 12 bases between. The CDR3 length is 16 residues. Germline values: CDR1 LNHDA, CDR2 SQIVND (reference sequence). Only patients with spare fresh-frozen tumor and over two years of follow-up were included. Isocitrate dehydrogenase mutation was absent in all glioblastoma patients. Primers: 60 V beta forward and 13 J beta reverse. Profiling relied on immunoSEQ multiplex PCR, and the TCRdb table lists in-frame clones only, not all of them. The table shows some 100,000 clones, with 70% to 80% occurring only once. This chain connects TRBV19 to TRBJ2-3; TRBD1 might be the D (5 bases). The TCR originated in a human donor with glioblastoma. The source was blood, collected before dendritic cell vaccination. The CDR3 here is CASSIGGLTRTDTQYF. CDR3 in DNA: TGTGCCAGTAGTATAGGGGGCCTCACCCGCACAGATACGCAGTATTTT.